This T cell receptor (beta chain) was sequenced for a study of OX40 agonist ivuxolimab in advanced cancers. Per germline, CDR1 SGHDT and CDR2 YYEEEE. With 4 bases clipped from V and 8 bases from J, the junction kept 3 bases outside the gene matches. There are 13 residues in the CDR3. Notes on this clone: Its target is not known.

The protocol was immunoSEQ multiplex PCR, while the TCRdb copy is restricted to in-frame clones and leaves out a portion. The sample holds around 84,000 clones, approximately 92% seen once. General study findings and limits: Expanded clones belonging to CD8+ T cells outnumbered, on average, those of CD4+. A proportion of nonresponders additionally exhibited low normalized T-cell clonal expansion.

Anyone with autoimmune disease history or systemic immunosuppression was excluded. Blood samples were obtained at baseline, cycle 4 day 1, and cycle 7 day 1. Sequenced material: CD4+ or CD8+ T cells sorted from blood, taken in a trial of the OX40 agonist ivuxolimab. The V gene is TRBV5-6, the J gene TRBJ1-6; TRBD1 matches at 7 bases. The sequence derives from an adult with an advanced solid tumor such as melanoma, head and neck, liver or kidney cancer. The CDR3 DNA reads TGTGCCAGCAGCGGGACAGTGGATTCACCCCTCCACTTT. Translated, it gives CASSGTVDSPLHF.